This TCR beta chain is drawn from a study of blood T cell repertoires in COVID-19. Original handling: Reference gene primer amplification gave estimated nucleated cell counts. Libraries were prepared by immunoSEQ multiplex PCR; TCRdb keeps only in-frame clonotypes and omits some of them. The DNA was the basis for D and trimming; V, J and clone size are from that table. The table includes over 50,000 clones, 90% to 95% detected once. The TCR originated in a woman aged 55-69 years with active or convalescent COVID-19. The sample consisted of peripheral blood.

CDR3 in DNA: TGTGCCATCAGTGATACAGGGAACAATGGCTACACCTTC. It translates to CAISDTGNNGYTF. This chain links TRBV10-3 with TRBJ1-2; perhaps TRBD1 as D (6 bases). Trimming shortened V by 3 bases and J by 6 bases, and 11 bases separated the two germline ends. This CDR3 has 13 residues. Per germline, CDR1 ENHRY and CDR2 SYGVKD.